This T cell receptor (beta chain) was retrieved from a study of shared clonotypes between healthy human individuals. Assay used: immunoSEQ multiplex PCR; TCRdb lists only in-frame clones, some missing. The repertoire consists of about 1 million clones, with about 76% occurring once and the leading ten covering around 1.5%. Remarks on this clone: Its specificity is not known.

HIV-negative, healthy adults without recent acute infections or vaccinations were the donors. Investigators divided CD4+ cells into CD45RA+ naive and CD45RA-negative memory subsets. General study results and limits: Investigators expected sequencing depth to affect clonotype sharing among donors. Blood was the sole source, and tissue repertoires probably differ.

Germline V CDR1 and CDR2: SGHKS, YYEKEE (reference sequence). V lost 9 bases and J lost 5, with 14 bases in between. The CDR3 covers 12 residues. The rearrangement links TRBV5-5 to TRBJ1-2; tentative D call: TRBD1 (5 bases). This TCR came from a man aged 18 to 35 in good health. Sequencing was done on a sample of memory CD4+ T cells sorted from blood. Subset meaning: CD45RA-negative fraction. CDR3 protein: CATGAGGYGYTF. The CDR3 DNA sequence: TGTGCCACCGGCGCGGGGGGGTATGGCTACACCTTC.